Listed below are T cell receptor beta chains from one sample, sequenced in a study of breast tumors, draining lymph nodes, adjacent tissues. TCRdb reanalysed the multiplex PCR reads using MiXCR and keeps one entry per CDR3 protein. The top ten clones hold roughly 1.2% of a sample with 100,000 or so distinct CDR3 sequences, around 21% of them seen once. The sequencing input was axillary lymph node tissue. Receptor source: a female donor with breast cancer. Some clones in this sample may be carry-over from other donors' samples. Both conserved end residues are part of each CDR3. A D gene is named only where the DNA matches it firmly. Clone size is shown for a subset of rows, as once, few, many or a class of expanded clone.

J gene | D gene | V gene | clone size | CDR3 DNA | CDR3 protein
TRBJ1-2 | TRBD1 | TRBV19 | many | TGTGCCAGTATCCCGACAGGGGCGGGTTCCAACTATGGCTACACCTTC | CASIPTGAGSNYGYTF
TRBJ1-3 | - | TRBV9 | - | TGTGCCAGCAACCAACAGGAAAGCTCTGGAAACACCATACATTTT | CASNQQESSGNTIHF
TRBJ1-3 | - | TRBV4-1 | many | TGCGCCAGCAGCCAAGACGGGAGCTCTGGAAACACCATATATTTT | CASSQDGSSGNTIYF
TRBJ2-3 | - | TRBV2 | many | TGTGCCAGCAGGCTAGTGGCTACACACACAGATACGCAGTATTTT | CASRLVATHTDTQYF
TRBJ2-3 | TRBD2 | TRBV15 | many | TGTGCCACCAGCAGAATACTAGCGGGGAGCACAGATACGCAGTATTTT | CATSRILAGSTDTQYF
TRBJ1-5 | - | TRBV6-5 | many | TGTGCCAGCAGTTACTCAAGTGGTCAGCCCCAGCATTTT | CASSYSSGQPQHF
TRBJ1-2 | - | TRBV20-1 | many | TGCAGTGCTAGAGAGGAGACGGGGAACTATGGCTACACCTTC | CSAREETGNYGYTF
TRBJ2-3 | TRBD2 | TRBV28 | - | TGTGCCAGCAGTCCTTCCCGACTAGCGGGAGGGCATAGGCAGTATTTT | CASSPSRLAGGHRQYF
TRBJ2-1 | - | TRBV7-2 | - | TGTGCCAGCAGCACCGACTATGAAGTGTACAATGAGCAGTTCTTC | CASSTDYEVYNEQFF
TRBJ2-7 | TRBD1 | TRBV24-1 | many | TGTGCCACCAGTGATTCGCTGCCCTCCGGGACAGGGGTTTACGAGCAGTACTTC | CATSDSLPSGTGVYEQYF
TRBJ1-2 | TRBD1 | TRBV7-9 | many | TGTGCCAGCAGCAAAACGGGACAGGGCGGCTATGGCTACACCTTC | CASSKTGQGGYGYTF
TRBJ1-4 | - | TRBV25-1 | many | TGTGCCAGCAGTGAATCTCGAGGGGCCAGTGAAAAACTGTTTTTT | CASSESRGASEKLFF
TRBJ2-2 | TRBD2 | TRBV3-1 | - | TGTGCCAGCAGCCGACTAGCGGACAACGGGGAGCTGTTTTTT | CASSRLADNGELFF
TRBJ2-1 | - | TRBV27 | few | TGTGCCAGCAGTTTATACTTTGGAGAGACGAGAAATGAGCAGTTCTTC | CASSLYFGETRNEQFF
TRBJ2-5 | - | TRBV2 | many | TGTGCCAGCAGTAACCGCCTGGGTTTGGGGGAGACCCAGTACTTC | CASSNRLGLGETQYF
TRBJ2-7 | - | TRBV30 | many | TGTGCCTGGGGGAGTTTCGCGGGGCAGTACTTC | CAWGSFAGQYF
TRBJ2-2 | - | TRBV9 | many | TGTGCCAGCAGCGGCCCCACCGGGGAGCTGTTTTTT | CASSGPTGELFF